This T cell receptor (beta chain) was retrieved from a study of cytomegalovirus exposure and HLA in healthy donors. The V end lost 1 base, the J end lost 4 bases, and 7 bases lay between the germline ends. The CDR3 extends over 13 amino acids. The V gene's germline CDR1 is LNHDA and CDR2 SQIVND (reference sequence). Details on this clone: Its antigen is not identified.

General study points: A classifier reportedly called cytomegalovirus status with high sensitivity and specificity.

Sequenced by immunoSEQ multiplex PCR; TCRdb stores in-frame clones only, minus some. Of about 130,000 clones in the sample, roughly 89% are singletons; the top ten hold 9%. This chain connects TRBV19 to TRBJ1-2; possible D gene TRBD1, 6 bases. Sequencing input: PBMCs. The TCR comes from a woman under 30 in good health and CMV-seropositive. CDR3 protein: CASSIGRGYGYTF. The CDR3 DNA is TGTGCCAGTAGTATAGGCAGGGGCTATGGCTACACCTTC.